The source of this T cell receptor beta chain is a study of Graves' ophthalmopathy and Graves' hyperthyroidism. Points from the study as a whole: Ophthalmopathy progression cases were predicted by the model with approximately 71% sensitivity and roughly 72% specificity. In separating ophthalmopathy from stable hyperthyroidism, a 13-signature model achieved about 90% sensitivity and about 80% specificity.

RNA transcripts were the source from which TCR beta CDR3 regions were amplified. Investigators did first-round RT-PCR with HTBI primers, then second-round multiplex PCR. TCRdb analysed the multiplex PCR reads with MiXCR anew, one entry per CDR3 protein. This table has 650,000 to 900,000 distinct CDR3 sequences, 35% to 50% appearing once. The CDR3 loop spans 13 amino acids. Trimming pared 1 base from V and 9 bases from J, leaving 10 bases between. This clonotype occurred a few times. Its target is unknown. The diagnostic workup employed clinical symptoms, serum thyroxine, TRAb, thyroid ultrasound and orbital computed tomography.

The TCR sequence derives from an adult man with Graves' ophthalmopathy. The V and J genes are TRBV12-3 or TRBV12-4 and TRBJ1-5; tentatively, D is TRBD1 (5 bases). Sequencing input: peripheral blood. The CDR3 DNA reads TGTGCCAGCAGTTTAGGACAGATCCTGCCCCAGCATTTT. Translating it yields CASSLGQILPQHF.